These T cell receptor beta chains were read from a single sample in a study of shared clonotypes between healthy human individuals. Profiling relied on immunoSEQ multiplex PCR, and the TCRdb table lists in-frame clones only, not all of them. The profile shows around 940,000 clones, 60% to 85% of them singletons. Sequenced sample: memory CD4+ T cells sorted from blood. The receptor source for this set is a man younger than 35 in good health. CDR3s include the opening cysteine and the closing phenylalanine or tryptophan. Each record gives: J gene, D gene, V gene, clone size, CDR3 DNA, CDR3 protein. The D gene is left open where the match is weak. Clone size appears in some rows only: once, few, many, or a class for an expanded clone.

>TRBJ2-1|-|TRBV15|-
TGTGCCACCAGCAGAGATCGACCTTCAGGGGTCTACAATGAGCAGTTCTTC
CATSRDRPSGVYNEQFF
>TRBJ2-3|TRBD2|TRBV18|-
TGTGCCAGCTCAACTAGCGGGGGCAGCACAGATACGCAGTATTTT
CASSTSGGSTDTQYF
>TRBJ1-2|-|TRBV6-5|-
TGTGCCAGCAGTTCTATCCGCCTTACATCAAACTATGGCTACACCTTC
CASSSIRLTSNYGYTF
>TRBJ2-2|-|TRBV7-7|-
TGTGCTAGCAGCTTAACAGGGTTGGGCACCGGGGAGCTGTTTTTT
CASSLTGLGTGELFF
>TRBJ2-1|TRBD2|TRBV5-1|-
TGCGCCAGCAGCCGTACTAGCGGGAATGATGAGCAGTTCTTC
CASSRTSGNDEQFF
>TRBJ1-1|TRBD1|TRBV28|few
TGTGCCAGCAGTTTCGGGGACAGAAAGAACACTGAAGCTTTCTTT
CASSFGDRKNTEAFF
>TRBJ2-3|-|TRBV27|-
TGTGCCAGCAGTTCTGCTAGCACAGATACGCAGTATTTT
CASSSASTDTQYF
>TRBJ2-3|TRBD1|TRBV5-6|-
TGTGCCAGTAACCCGGGACAGAGACGCACAGATACGCAGTATTTT
CASNPGQRRTDTQYF
>TRBJ2-2|-|TRBV6-6|-
TGTGCCAGCATGGACTTTTACACCGGGGAGCTGTTTTTT
CASMDFYTGELFF
>TRBJ2-3|-|TRBV6-1|-
TGTGCCAGCAGTGAAGCGGCCGGCAGGGGAGCAGATACGCAGTATTTT
CASSEAAGRGADTQYF
>TRBJ1-6|-|TRBV28|-
TGTGCCAGCAGTTTAACAGGTGATTCACCCCTCCACTTT
CASSLTGDSPLHF
>TRBJ1-4|-|TRBV2|-
TGTGCCAGCAGTGAACAAGGACAAATAGGTGGTGAAAAACTGTTTTTT
CASSEQGQIGGEKLFF
>TRBJ2-7|-|TRBV7-3|-
TGTGCCAGCAGCCGCCGGGCAGGGCCCCCAGAAGAGCAGTACTTC
CASSRRAGPPEEQYF
>TRBJ2-2|-|TRBV10-3|-
TGTGCCATCAGTGCCGATCCCTGGGGGGAGCTGTTTTTT
CAISADPWGELFF
>TRBJ1-6|TRBD1|TRBV18|-
TGTGCCAGCTCGGGACAGGGAGCGAATTCACCCCTCCACTTT
CASSGQGANSPLHF
>TRBJ1-2|TRBD1|TRBV13|-
TGTGCCAGCAGCCGAACAGGGACAGGGGGCTTCATGGGCGGCTACACCTTC
CASSRTGTGGFMGGYTF
>TRBJ2-1|-|TRBV2|few
TGTGCCAGCCAAGACAGCTCCTACAATGAGCAGTTCTTC
CASQDSSYNEQFF
>TRBJ1-4|TRBD1|TRBV18|-
TGTGCCAGCTCACTAGGACAGGGGCGTTCTAATGAAAAACTGTTTTTT
CASSLGQGRSNEKLFF
>TRBJ2-3|TRBD2|TRBV2|-
TGTGCCAGCAGCCCCCTTGCGGGAGGTTCAGATACGCAGTATTTT
CASSPLAGGSDTQYF
>TRBJ1-5|-|TRBV19|few
TGTGCCAGTAGTAATATGCCCGATCAGCCCCAGCATTTT
CASSNMPDQPQHF
>TRBJ1-1|TRBD1|TRBV10-1|-
TGCGCCAGCAGCGGGACAGGGTTATCGGCTGAAGCTTTCTTT
CASSGTGLSAEAFF
>TRBJ1-2|TRBD1|TRBV5-4|-
TGTGCCAGCAGCTTGGCGGGACAGGGGATATTTGGCTACACCTTC
CASSLAGQGIFGYTF
>TRBJ1-6|-|TRBV6-1|-
TGTGCCAGCAGGGGTATGGACAGTTATAATTCACCCCTCCACTTT
CASRGMDSYNSPLHF
>TRBJ1-5|-|TRBV28|-
TGTGCCAGCAGTTTGCCGAATCAGCCCCAGCATTTT
CASSLPNQPQHF
>TRBJ2-3|-|TRBV27|-
TGTGCCAGCGCGCTAGCTCAAAGTAGCACAGATACGCAGTATTTT
CASALAQSSTDTQYF
>TRBJ2-7|-|TRBV7-9|few
TGTGCCAGCAGCTTATCAGGCACCGAGGAGCAGTACTTC
CASSLSGTEEQYF
>TRBJ1-5|-|TRBV28|few
TGTGCCAGCAGCCTACGACAGGATCGCCAGCCCCAGCATTTT
CASSLRQDRQPQHF
>TRBJ1-2|-|TRBV30|-
TGTGCCTGGACCGCACAAGGGACCCTTTATGGCTACACCTTC
CAWTAQGTLYGYTF
>TRBJ2-7|-|TRBV18|once
TGTGCCAGCTCACCGAGCGTTGGGTCCGGCGAGCAGTACTTC
CASSPSVGSGEQYF